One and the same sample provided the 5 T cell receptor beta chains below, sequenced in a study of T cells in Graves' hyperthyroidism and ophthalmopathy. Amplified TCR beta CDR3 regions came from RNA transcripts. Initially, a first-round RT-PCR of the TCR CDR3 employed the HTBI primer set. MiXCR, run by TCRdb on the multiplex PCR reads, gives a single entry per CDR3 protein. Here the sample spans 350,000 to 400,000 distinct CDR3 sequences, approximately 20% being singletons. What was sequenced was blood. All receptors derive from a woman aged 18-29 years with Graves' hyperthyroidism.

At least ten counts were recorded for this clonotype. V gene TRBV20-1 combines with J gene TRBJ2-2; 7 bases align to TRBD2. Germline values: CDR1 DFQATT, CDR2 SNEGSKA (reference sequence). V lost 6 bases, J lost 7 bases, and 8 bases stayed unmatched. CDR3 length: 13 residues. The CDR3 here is CSASGLVVGELFF. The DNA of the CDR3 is TGCAGTGCATCCGGACTAGTCGTCGGGGAGCTGTTTTTT.

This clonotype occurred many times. The DNA of the CDR3 is TGTGCCAGCCTCACCCGGGACAGGGTTTCCTATAATTCACCCCTCCACTTT. Translating it yields CASLTRDRVSYNSPLHF. V is TRBV2 and J is TRBJ1-6; the match to TRBD1 covers 9 bases. Unmatched junction bases numbered 9, after V lost 8 bases and J lost 1 base. CDR3 length equals 17 residues. Germline lookup yields CDR1 SNHLY and CDR2 FYNNEI.

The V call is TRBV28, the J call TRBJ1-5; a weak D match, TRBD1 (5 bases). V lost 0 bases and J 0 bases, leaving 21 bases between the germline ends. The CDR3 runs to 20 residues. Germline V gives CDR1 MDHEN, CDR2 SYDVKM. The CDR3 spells CASSLWEGRASGYSNQPQHF. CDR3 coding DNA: TGTGCCAGCAGTTTATGGGAAGGCAGGGCGTCAGGGTATAGCAATCAGCCCCAGCATTTT.

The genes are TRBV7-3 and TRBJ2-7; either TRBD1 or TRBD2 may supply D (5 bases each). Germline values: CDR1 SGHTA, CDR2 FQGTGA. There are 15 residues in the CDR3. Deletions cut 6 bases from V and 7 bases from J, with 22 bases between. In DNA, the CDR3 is TGTGCCAGCAGTCTCCGTGGGGGACGAGGTTATGAGCAGTACTTC. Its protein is CASSLRGGRGYEQYF.

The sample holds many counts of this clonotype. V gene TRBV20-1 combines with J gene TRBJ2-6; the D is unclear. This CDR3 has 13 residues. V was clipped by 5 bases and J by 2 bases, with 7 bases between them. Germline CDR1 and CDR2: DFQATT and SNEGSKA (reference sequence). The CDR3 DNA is TGCAGTGCTCCAGATACTGGGGCCAACGTCCTGACTTTC. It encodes CSAPDTGANVLTF.